The entry that follows covers one T cell receptor beta chain sequence. The antigen remains undetermined. The assay was immunoSEQ multiplex PCR, and TCRdb's table has in-frame clones only and misses some. Of 150,000 to 170,000 clones listed, 90% are singletons. These data are taken from a study of T cell responses to AZD1222 COVID-19 vaccine. The study, taken as a whole, reports: Most donors were white British and more were female, and clonal diversity was possibly underestimated. No repertoire was sampled before or during the peak T cell response, only after it.

Per germline, CDR1 GTSNPN and CDR2 SVGIG (reference sequence). This CDR3 has 14 residues. The V gene lost 0 bases and the J gene lost 7 bases, with 10 bases spanning the gap. This clonotype was sampled from an adult in good health. The input for sequencing was peripheral blood, taken on day 0 of AZD1222 vaccination. This chain uses TRBV30 with TRBJ1-6, with D possibly being TRBD1 (5 bases). The CDR3: CAWSVAGANSPLHF. The CDR3, as DNA: TGTGCCTGGAGTGTAGCTGGGGCGAATTCACCCCTCCACTTT. The whole variable domain, filled in from reference TRBV30 and TRBJ1-6, reads SQTIHQWPATLVQPVGSPLSLECTVEGTSNPNLYWYRQAAGRGLQLLFYSVGIGQISSEVPQNLSASRPQDRQFILSSKKLLLSDSGFYLCAWSVAGANSPLHFGNGTRLTVT.